These T cell receptor beta chains were read from a single sample in a study of T cell changes during pregnancy in multiple sclerosis. Some clones are missing from TCRdb's copy, which holds only in-frame ones; the method was immunoSEQ multiplex PCR. Of 30,000 to 50,000 clones listed, 91% are singletons. The material was CD4+ T cells from peripheral blood mononuclear cells, obtained in the third trimester of pregnancy. Receptors originate from a female donor in good health, enrolled as a control in a pregnancy study. CDR3s include the opening cysteine and the closing phenylalanine or tryptophan. D genes are given only for firm matches. The size field is filled for only some rows; it gives once, few, many or a size class.

J | D | size | V | CDR3 | DNA
TRBJ1-1 | TRBD1 | once | TRBV27 | CASSPSLLQGTEAFF | TGTGCCAGCAGTCCATCTCTCCTACAGGGGACTGAAGCTTTCTTT
TRBJ1-5 | . | . | TRBV5-1 | CASSYKQGWSQPQHF | TGCGCCAGCAGCTACAAACAGGGTTGGAGTCAGCCCCAGCATTTT
TRBJ2-1 | . | . | TRBV29-1 | CSAPRFVTVPKMKQFF | TGCAGCGCCCCGCGGTTTGTGACAGTGCCTAAAATGAAGCAGTTCTTC
TRBJ1-6 | . | . | TRBV6-1 | CASNPRSYNSPLHF | TGTGCCAGCAACCCGCGCTCCTATAATTCACCCCTCCACTTT
TRBJ2-4 | TRBD2 | . | TRBV5-1 | CASSPEVAGANQYF | TGCGCCAGCAGTCCCGAGGTAGCGGGGGCGAATCAGTACTTC
TRBJ2-3 | TRBD2 | once | TRBV27 | CASSMRGGRGDTQYF | TGTGCCAGCAGTATGCGGGGGGGCCGGGGAGATACGCAGTATTTT
TRBJ2-5 | . | once | TRBV6-4 | CASSLTGNARETQYF | TGTGCCAGCAGCCTGACAGGAAACGCTCGAGAGACCCAGTACTTC
TRBJ2-5 | . | . | TRBV27 | CASSLFEGEGTQYF | TGTGCCAGCAGTTTATTTGAGGGGGAAGGGACCCAGTACTTC
TRBJ2-1 | . | . | TRBV18 | CASSPALNNNEQFF | TGTGCCAGCTCACCAGCACTTAATAACAATGAGCAGTTCTTC
TRBJ2-5 | . | . | TRBV19 | CASSRFTGLETQYF | TGTGCCAGTAGTCGCTTTACAGGGTTGGAGACCCAGTACTTC
TRBJ1-1 | . | . | TRBV11-3 | CASSLDRNTEAFF | TGTGCCAGCAGCTTAGACAGGAACACTGAAGCTTTCTTT
TRBJ1-1 | TRBD1 | . | TRBV6-5 | CASSRTGKTEAFF | TGTGCCAGCAGCAGGACAGGGAAGACTGAAGCTTTCTTT
TRBJ1-6 | . | . | TRBV23-1 | CASSRLGGFSPLHF | TGCGCCAGCAGTCGGTTGGGGGGATTTTCACCCCTCCACTTT
TRBJ2-5 | . | . | TRBV19 | CASSTNRDSSQETQYF | TGTGCCAGTAGTACCAATCGGGACTCCAGCCAAGAGACCCAGTACTTC
TRBJ2-3 | TRBD2 | . | TRBV6-5 | CASSSRAGDAPDTQYF | TGTGCCAGCAGTTCCCGAGCGGGGGATGCCCCAGATACGCAGTATTTT
TRBJ2-6 | . | . | TRBV5-6 | CASSSGQRVLTF | TGTGCCAGCAGCTCCGGACAGAGAGTCCTGACTTTC
TRBJ2-3 | . | . | TRBV2 | CASKQGIADTQYF | TGTGCCAGCAAACAGGGAATCGCAGATACGCAGTATTTT
TRBJ2-7 | . | few | TRBV4-1 | CASSQDAGGQGSKHEQYF | TGCGCCAGCAGCCAAGATGCGGGGGGACAGGGAAGTAAGCACGAGCAGTACTTC
TRBJ2-1 | TRBD1 | . | TRBV27 | CASSLGQGRNEQFF | TGTGCCAGCAGTTTGGGACAGGGGAGGAATGAGCAGTTCTTC
TRBJ1-1 | TRBD1 | . | TRBV5-1 | CASSDFTGDAFF | TGCGCCAGCAGCGATTTCACAGGGGACGCTTTCTTT
TRBJ2-3 | . | . | TRBV30 | CAWKLGLFADTQYF | TGTGCCTGGAAACTCGGACTGTTCGCGGATACGCAGTATTTT
TRBJ1-4 | . | . | TRBV29-1 | CSVLGRANEKLFF | TGCAGCGTCCTTGGCAGGGCTAATGAAAAACTGTTTTTT
TRBJ2-3 | . | . | TRBV25-1 | CASSGGLSTDTQYF | TGTGCCAGCAGTGGAGGACTAAGCACAGATACGCAGTATTTT
TRBJ2-1 | TRBD1 | once | TRBV18 | CASSLWTGGLGDNEQFF | TGTGCCAGCTCACTGTGGACAGGGGGCTTGGGGGACAATGAGCAGTTCTTC
TRBJ2-2 | TRBD2 | . | TRBV5-4 | CASSVLAGANTGELFF | TGTGCCAGCAGCGTCCTAGCGGGAGCGAACACCGGGGAGCTGTTTTTT
TRBJ1-2 | TRBD1 | . | TRBV9 | CASSGDTGVRGYTF | TGTGCCAGCAGCGGGGACACAGGGGTTCGTGGCTACACCTTC
TRBJ1-3 | TRBD1 | . | TRBV29-1 | CSGRDSSSGNTIYF | TGCAGCGGACGGGACAGCAGCTCTGGAAACACCATATATTTT
TRBJ1-1 | TRBD1 | . | TRBV7-2 | CASSVGQVALGTEAFF | TGTGCCAGCAGCGTTGGACAGGTGGCTTTAGGGACTGAAGCTTTCTTT
TRBJ2-7 | TRBD1 | . | TRBV7-3 | CASSRDRGEAYEQYF | TGTGCCAGCAGCCGTGACAGGGGGGAAGCCTACGAGCAGTACTTC
TRBJ1-5 | TRBD1 | . | TRBV2 | CASMEGQGGNQPQHF | TGTGCCAGCATGGAAGGACAGGGGGGCAATCAGCCCCAGCATTTT
TRBJ1-2 | TRBD1 | . | TRBV19 | CASRTQGENTF | TGTGCCAGTCGTACCCAGGGGGAGAACACCTTC
TRBJ2-7 | . | . | TRBV19 | CASSGREEQYF | TGTGCCAGTAGTGGGAGAGAAGAGCAGTACTTC
TRBJ1-1 | . | . | TRBV6-5 | CASNRGTEAFF | TGTGCCAGCAATAGAGGCACTGAAGCTTTCTTT
TRBJ2-4 | TRBD1 | . | TRBV29-1 | CSVAGQVAKNIQYF | TGCAGCGTTGCGGGACAGGTCGCCAAAAACATTCAGTACTTC
TRBJ1-2 | TRBD1 | . | TRBV7-8 | CASSPGTGGAPNYGYTF | TGTGCCAGCAGCCCAGGGACAGGGGGTGCCCCTAACTATGGCTACACCTTC
TRBJ2-7 | TRBD2 | few | TRBV6-5 | CASSSTSGGSYEQYF | TGTGCCAGCAGTTCTACTAGCGGGGGCTCCTACGAGCAGTACTTC
TRBJ2-2 | . | . | TRBV19 | CASSMERGSNTGELFF | TGTGCCAGTAGTATGGAGCGTGGATCCAACACCGGGGAGCTGTTTTTT
TRBJ2-1 | TRBD2 | . | TRBV10-1 | CASSGRLAGDNNEQFF | TGCGCCAGCAGTGGCCGACTAGCGGGGGATAACAATGAGCAGTTCTTC
TRBJ2-5 | TRBD2 | . | TRBV11-2 | CASTEGREGSQYF | TGTGCCAGCACCGAGGGGCGGGAGGGCTCCCAGTACTTC
TRBJ1-1 | TRBD1 | . | TRBV4-1 | CASSHLLPGGRGTEAFF | TGCGCCAGCAGCCACCTACTGCCAGGGGGCCGGGGCACTGAAGCTTTCTTT
TRBJ1-1 | . | few | TRBV28 | CAIGGPTEMNTEAFF | TGTGCCATCGGTGGCCCGACAGAGATGAACACTGAAGCTTTCTTT
TRBJ1-2 | . | . | TRBV6-5 | CASSQPAGDYGYTF | TGTGCCAGCAGCCAACCCGCAGGGGATTATGGCTACACCTTC
TRBJ2-3 | TRBD2 | once | TRBV14 | CASSPIGLAVTDTQYF | TGTGCCAGCAGCCCAATCGGACTAGCGGTTACAGATACGCAGTATTTT
TRBJ1-1 | . | . | TRBV10-1 | CASSEYPRVSMNTEAFF | TGCGCCAGCAGTGAGTACCCCCGGGTTAGCATGAACACTGAAGCTTTCTTT
TRBJ1-5 | TRBD1 | . | TRBV4-1 | CASSLGQGALGVSQPQHF | TGCGCCAGCAGCCTCGGACAGGGGGCGCTTGGGGTTAGTCAGCCCCAGCATTTT
TRBJ1-4 | . | . | TRBV5-6 | CASSFYGVVGEKLFF | TGTGCCAGCAGCTTTTACGGGGTGGTAGGTGAAAAACTGTTTTTT